What follows are 5 T cell receptor beta chains derived from one specimen sequenced in a study of cytomegalovirus exposure and HLA in healthy donors. Both 60 Vbeta primers and 13 Jbeta primers went into the PCR. The protocol was immunoSEQ multiplex PCR, while the TCRdb copy is restricted to in-frame clones and leaves out a portion. Here the sample spans about 94,000 clones, approximately 78% being singletons. Sequencing input: PBMCs. These receptors were obtained from a woman aged 55-75 years in good health and CMV-seronegative.

V and J are TRBV6-5 and TRBJ2-3, with D perhaps TRBD2 (5 bases). Trimming took 5 bases from V and 1 from J, leaving 13 bases between them. From germline, CDR1 is MNHEY and CDR2 SVGAGI. CDR3 length equals 15 residues. The CDR3 spells CASSITDFGTDTQYF. CDR3 DNA: TGTGCCAGCAGTATCACGGACTTCGGCACAGATACGCAGTATTTT.

V is TRBV2 and J is TRBJ1-3; D is ambiguous. Germline CDR1 and CDR2: SNHLY and FYNNEI. This CDR3 is 12 amino acids long. Trimming took 3 bases from V and 3 from J, leaving 3 bases between them. The CDR3 spells CASSDSGNTIYF. For the CDR3, the DNA is TGTGCCAGCAGTGACAGTGGAAACACCATATATTTT.

This clone was counted only a few times. The chain couples TRBV7-2 to TRBJ2-7; tentative D call: TRBD1 (6 bases). The CDR3 is 17 amino acids. Per germline, CDR1 SGHTA and CDR2 FQGNSA. Trimming cost V 0 bases and J 6 bases, with 21 bases left between them. The CDR3 region is CASSLAGGWRAVREQYF. CDR3 DNA sequence: TGTGCCAGCAGCTTAGCTGGGGGCTGGCGGGCAGTGCGCGAGCAGTACTTC.

V gene TRBV6-1 combines with J gene TRBJ2-1, with D possibly being TRBD2 (5 bases). Germline values: CDR1 MNHNS, CDR2 SASEGT. V was pared by 9 bases and J by 0 bases, with 15 bases between. This CDR3 spans 15 amino acids. Written as DNA, the CDR3 is TGTGCCAGTGCTTTGGCTGGGAGCTCCTACAATGAGCAGTTCTTC. This codes for CASALAGSSYNEQFF.

This rearrangement joins TRBV19 to TRBJ1-4; D unclear. V was pared by 3 bases and J by 7 bases, with 9 bases between. CDR1 LNHDA and CDR2 SQIVND come from the germline V gene (reference sequence). The CDR3 extends over 13 amino acids. The chain's CDR3 is CASSILPGEKLFF. The CDR3 region has the DNA TGTGCCAGTAGTATTCTCCCGGGTGAAAAACTGTTTTTT.